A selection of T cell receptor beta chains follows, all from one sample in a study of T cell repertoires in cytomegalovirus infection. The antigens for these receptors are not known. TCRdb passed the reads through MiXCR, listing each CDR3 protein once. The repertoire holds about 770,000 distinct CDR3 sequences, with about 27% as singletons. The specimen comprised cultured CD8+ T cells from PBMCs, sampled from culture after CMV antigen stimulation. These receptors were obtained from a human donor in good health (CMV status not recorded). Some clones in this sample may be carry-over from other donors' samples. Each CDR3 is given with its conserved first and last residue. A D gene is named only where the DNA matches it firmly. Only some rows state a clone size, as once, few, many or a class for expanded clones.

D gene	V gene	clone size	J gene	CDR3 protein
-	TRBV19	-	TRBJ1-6	CASWGGGNSPLHF
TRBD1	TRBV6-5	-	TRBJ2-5	CASKSRGETQYF
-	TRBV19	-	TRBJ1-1	CASSIGTFEAFF
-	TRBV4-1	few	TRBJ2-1	CASSQVPPGNNEQFF
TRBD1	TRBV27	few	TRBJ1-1	CASSLAQGASEAFF
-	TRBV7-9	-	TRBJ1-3	CASNPVGVSSGNTIYF
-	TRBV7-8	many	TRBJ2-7	CASSPAIGAGGEQYF
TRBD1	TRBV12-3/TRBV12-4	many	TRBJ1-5	CASTVGTGGQPQHF
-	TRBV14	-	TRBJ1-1	CASSQDREMNTEAFF
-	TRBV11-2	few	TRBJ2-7	CASSPWTDSYEQYF
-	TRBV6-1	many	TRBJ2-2	CASSLTWNTGELFF
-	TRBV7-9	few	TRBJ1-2	CASSPNGKDGYTF
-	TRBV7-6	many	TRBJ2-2	CASSSLVSGGELFF
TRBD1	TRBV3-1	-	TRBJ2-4	CASSQTLTGGKAKNIQYF
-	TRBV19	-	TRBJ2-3	CASSEPRDTRGFADTQYF
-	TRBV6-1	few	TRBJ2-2	CASSEAARTGELFF
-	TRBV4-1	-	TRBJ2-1	CASSQEPGPVLLDEQFF
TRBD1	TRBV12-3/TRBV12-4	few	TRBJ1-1	CASSLGQGLPLGAFF
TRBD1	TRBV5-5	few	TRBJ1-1	CASEPDRGMNTEAFF
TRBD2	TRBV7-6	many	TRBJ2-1	CASSNLAVSYNEQFF
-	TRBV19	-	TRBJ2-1	CASSIPRGRSFYNEQFF
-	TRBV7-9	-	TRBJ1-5	CASSLGPLYSNQPQHF
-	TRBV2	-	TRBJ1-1	CASSVGGFMNTEAFF
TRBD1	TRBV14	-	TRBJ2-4	CASSQGWTGEAKNIQYF
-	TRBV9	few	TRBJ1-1	CASSFIQGMNTEAFF
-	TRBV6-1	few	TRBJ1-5	CASSEMAQPQHF
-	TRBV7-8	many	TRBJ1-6	CASSWAENYNSPLHF
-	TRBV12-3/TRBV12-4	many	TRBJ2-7	CASSLGGLEQYF
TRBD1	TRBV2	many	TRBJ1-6	CASSGTAYNSPLHF
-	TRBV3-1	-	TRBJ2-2	CASSPLRAGELFF
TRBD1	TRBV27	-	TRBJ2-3	CASSGGPADTQYF
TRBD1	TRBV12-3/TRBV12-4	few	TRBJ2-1	CASSATGGSEQFF